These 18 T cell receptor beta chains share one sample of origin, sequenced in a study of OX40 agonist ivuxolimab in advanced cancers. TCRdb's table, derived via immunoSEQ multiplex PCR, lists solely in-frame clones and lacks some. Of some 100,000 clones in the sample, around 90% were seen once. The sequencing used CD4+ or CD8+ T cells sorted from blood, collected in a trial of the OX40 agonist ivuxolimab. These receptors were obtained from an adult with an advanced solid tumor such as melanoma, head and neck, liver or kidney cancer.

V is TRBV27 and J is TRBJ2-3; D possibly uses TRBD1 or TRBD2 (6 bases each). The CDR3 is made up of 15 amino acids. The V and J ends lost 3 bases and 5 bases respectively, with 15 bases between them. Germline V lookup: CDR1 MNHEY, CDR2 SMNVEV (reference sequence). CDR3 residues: CASSFYGGQIDTQYF. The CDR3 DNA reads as TGTGCCAGCAGTTTCTATGGGGGGCAGATAGATACGCAGTATTTT.

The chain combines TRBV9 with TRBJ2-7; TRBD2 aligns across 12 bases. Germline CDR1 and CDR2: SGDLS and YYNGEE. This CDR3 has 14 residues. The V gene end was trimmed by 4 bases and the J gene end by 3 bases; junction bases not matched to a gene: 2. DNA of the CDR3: TGTGCCAGCAGCATACTAGCGGGGGGCTACGAGCAGTACTTC. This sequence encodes CASSILAGGYEQYF. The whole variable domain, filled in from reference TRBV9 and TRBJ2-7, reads DSGVTQTPKHLITATGQRVTLRCSPRSGDLSVYWYQQSLDQGLQFLIQYYNGEERAKGNILERFSAQQFPDLHSELNLSSLELGDSALYFCASSILAGGYEQYFGPGTRLTVT.

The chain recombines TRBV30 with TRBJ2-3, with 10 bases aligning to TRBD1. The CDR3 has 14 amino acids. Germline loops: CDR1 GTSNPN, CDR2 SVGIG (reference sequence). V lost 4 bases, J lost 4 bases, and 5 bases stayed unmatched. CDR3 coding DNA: TGTGCCTGGACGACAGGGGGCGGCCCAGATACGCAGTATTTT. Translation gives CAWTTGGGPDTQYF.

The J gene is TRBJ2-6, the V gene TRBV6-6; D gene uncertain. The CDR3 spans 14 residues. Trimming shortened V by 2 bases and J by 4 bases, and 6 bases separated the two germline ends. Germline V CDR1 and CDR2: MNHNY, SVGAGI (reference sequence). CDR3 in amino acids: CASSYGAGANVLTF. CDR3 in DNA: TGTGCCAGCAGTTACGGTGCGGGGGCCAACGTCCTGACTTTC.

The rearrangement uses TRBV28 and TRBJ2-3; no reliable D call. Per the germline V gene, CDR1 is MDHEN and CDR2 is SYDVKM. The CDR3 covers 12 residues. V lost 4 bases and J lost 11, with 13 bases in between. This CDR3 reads CASSYSTLRQYF. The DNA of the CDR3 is TGTGCCAGCAGTTACTCTACTCTGCGGCAGTATTTT.

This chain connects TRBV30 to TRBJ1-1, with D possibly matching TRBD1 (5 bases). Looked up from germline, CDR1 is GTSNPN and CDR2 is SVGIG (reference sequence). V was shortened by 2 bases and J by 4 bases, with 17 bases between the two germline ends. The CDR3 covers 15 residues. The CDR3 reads CAWSPPGRAATEAFF. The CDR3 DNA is TGTGCCTGGAGTCCCCCGGGCAGGGCGGCCACTGAAGCTTTCTTT. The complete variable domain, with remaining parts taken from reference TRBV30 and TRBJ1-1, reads SQTIHQWPATLVQPVGSPLSLECTVEGTSNPNLYWYRQAAGRGLQLLFYSVGIGQISSEVPQNLSASRPQDRQFILSSKKLLLSDSGFYLCAWSPPGRAATEAFFGQGTRLTVV.

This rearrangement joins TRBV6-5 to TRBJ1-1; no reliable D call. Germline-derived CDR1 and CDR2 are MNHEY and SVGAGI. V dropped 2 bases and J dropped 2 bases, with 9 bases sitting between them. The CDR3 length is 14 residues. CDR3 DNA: TGTGCCAGCAGTTACGGGGAGGTAAACACTGAAGCTTTCTTT. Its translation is CASSYGEVNTEAFF.

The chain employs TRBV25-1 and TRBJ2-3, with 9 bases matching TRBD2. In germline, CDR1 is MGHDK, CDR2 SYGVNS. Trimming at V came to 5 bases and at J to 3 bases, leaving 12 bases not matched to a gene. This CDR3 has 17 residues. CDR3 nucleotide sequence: TGTGCCAGCAGTCAGAGCAATCTAGCGGGGAGGACAGATACGCAGTATTTT. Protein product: CASSQSNLAGRTDTQYF. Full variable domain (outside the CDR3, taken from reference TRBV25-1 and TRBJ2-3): EADIYQTPRYLVIGTGKKITLECSQTMGHDKMYWYQQDPGMELHLIHYSYGVNSTEKGDLSSESTVSRIRTEHFPLTLESARPSHTSQYLCASSQSNLAGRTDTQYFGPGTRLTVL.

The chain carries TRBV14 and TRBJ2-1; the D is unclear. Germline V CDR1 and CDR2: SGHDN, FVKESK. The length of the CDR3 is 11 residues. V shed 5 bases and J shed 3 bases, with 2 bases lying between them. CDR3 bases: TGTGCCAGCAGCAACTACAATGAGCAGTTCTTC. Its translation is CASSNYNEQFF.

Here the CDR3 reads CARSLVAYSGGPYEQYF. DNA for the CDR3: TGTGCCAGAAGCTTGGTCGCTTATAGCGGGGGGCCCTACGAGCAGTACTTC. The V gene is TRBV5-3, the J gene TRBJ2-7; 10 bases align to TRBD2. TRBV5-3 is labeled an ORF, and its function is uncertain. The CDR3 has 17 residues. The V segment lost 0 bases and the J segment 2 bases; nucleotides outside the gene matches: 8.

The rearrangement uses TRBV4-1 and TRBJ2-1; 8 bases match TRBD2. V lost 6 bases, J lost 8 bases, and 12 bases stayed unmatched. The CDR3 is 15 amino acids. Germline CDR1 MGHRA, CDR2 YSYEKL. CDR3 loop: CASSRTGGLGDEQFF. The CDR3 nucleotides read TGCGCCAGCAGTCGAACGGGGGGGCTCGGAGATGAGCAGTTCTTC.

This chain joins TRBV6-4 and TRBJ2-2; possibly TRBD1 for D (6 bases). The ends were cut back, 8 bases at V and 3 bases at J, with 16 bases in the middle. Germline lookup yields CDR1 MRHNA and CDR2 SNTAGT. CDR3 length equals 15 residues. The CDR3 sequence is CASRLGQLHTGELFF. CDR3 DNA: TGTGCCAGCCGTCTCGGACAGTTGCACACCGGGGAGCTGTTTTTT.

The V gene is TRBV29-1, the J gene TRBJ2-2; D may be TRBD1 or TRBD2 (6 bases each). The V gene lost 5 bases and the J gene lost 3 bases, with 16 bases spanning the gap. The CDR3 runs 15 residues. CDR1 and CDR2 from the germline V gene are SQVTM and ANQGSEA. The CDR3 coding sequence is TGCAGCGTTTACCCAGGGGAGGTGCACACCGGGGAGCTGTTTTTT. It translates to CSVYPGEVHTGELFF.

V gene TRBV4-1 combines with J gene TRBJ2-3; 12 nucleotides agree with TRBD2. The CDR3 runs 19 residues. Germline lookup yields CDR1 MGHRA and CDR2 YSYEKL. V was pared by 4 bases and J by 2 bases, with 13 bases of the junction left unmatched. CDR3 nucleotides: TGCGCCAGCAGCCCTCTGACTAGCGGGGGACGCCTTTACACAGATACGCAGTATTTT. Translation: CASSPLTSGGRLYTDTQYF.

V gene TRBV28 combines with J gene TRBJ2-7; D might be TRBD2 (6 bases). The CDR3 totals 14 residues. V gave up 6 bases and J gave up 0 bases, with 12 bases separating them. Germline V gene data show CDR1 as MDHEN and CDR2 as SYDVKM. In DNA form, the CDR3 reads TGTGCCAGCAGCGGAGATAGCGGCTCCTACGAGCAGTACTTC. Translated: CASSGDSGSYEQYF.

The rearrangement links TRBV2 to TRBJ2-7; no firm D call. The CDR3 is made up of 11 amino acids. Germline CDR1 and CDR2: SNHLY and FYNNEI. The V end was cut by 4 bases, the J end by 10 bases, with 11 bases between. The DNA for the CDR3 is TGTGCCAGCAGTGCAGGCCTGGCTCAGTACTTC. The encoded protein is CASSAGLAQYF.

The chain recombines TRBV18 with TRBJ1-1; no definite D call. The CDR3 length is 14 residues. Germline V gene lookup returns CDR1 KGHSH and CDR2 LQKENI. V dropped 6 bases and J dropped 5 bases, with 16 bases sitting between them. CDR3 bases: TGTGCCAGCTCCCCAGGACGTATTTTAACTGAAGCTTTCTTT. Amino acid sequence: CASSPGRILTEAFF.

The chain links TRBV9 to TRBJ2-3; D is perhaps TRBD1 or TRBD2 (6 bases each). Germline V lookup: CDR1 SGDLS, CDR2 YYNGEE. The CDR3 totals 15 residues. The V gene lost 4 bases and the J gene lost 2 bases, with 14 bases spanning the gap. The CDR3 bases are TGTGCCAGCAGCAGTCGGGGGCCCTCCACAGATACGCAGTATTTT. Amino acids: CASSSRGPSTDTQYF.